A few counts support the clone carrying this T cell receptor beta chain. Its cognate antigen is unknown. Trimming left V 2 bases short and J 8 bases short, with 9 bases between. Germline V CDR1 and CDR2: SQVTM, ANQGSEA. This CDR3 contains 11 residues. The sample comes from a study of T cell repertoires in cytomegalovirus infection. Each CDR3 protein gets one entry after TCRdb re-called the reads with MiXCR. The table lists 750,000 to 950,000 distinct CDR3 sequences, almost 30% of them singletons. The receptor was derived from a human donor in good health (CMV status not recorded). Some clones in this sample may be carry-over from other donors' samples. The chain recombines TRBV29-1 with TRBJ1-2; no firm D call. The sequencing here drew on cultured CD8+ T cells from PBMCs, taken from culture after CMV antigen stimulation. CDR3 in amino acids: CSVERRQGYTF. Written as DNA, the CDR3 is TGCAGCGTTGAAAGGCGCCAGGGCTACACCTTC.